The rows below give T cell receptor beta chains drawn from one sample of a study of blood T cell repertoires in COVID-19. Using immunoSEQ multiplex PCR, the repertoire was profiled, and TCRdb retains in-frame clones only, with some absent. The sample holds approximately 110,000 clones, 55% to 75% seen once. The sample was peripheral blood. These receptor sequences come from a human donor with acute or convalescent COVID-19. The donor label of this sample is uncertain. Each CDR3 is given with its conserved first and last residue. D genes are given only for firm matches. Expanded clones get a size class; other rows say once, few or many, or leave the size out.

j_call clone_size v_call cdr3_length d_call cdr3_aa cdr3_nt
TRBJ2-1 . TRBV14 13 TRBD2 CASSPWGGSEQFF TGTGCCAGCAGCCCTTGGGGGGGAAGTGAGCAGTTCTTC
TRBJ2-2 . TRBV6-2/TRBV6-3 18 TRBD2 CASSYGTSGEPFTGELFF TGTGCCAGCAGTTACGGGACTAGCGGGGAACCATTCACCGGGGAGCTGTTTTTT
TRBJ2-6 . TRBV24-1 20 TRBD2 CATSDTGTSGGASGANVLTF TGTGCCACCAGTGATACCGGGACTAGCGGGGGGGCTTCTGGGGCCAACGTCCTGACTTTC
TRBJ1-6 few TRBV5-1 14 TRBD1 CASSHGQGGSPLHF TGCGCCAGCAGCCATGGACAGGGAGGTTCACCCCTCCACTTT
TRBJ2-5 . TRBV3-1/TRBV3-2 11 . CASSAGETQYF TGTGCCAGCAGCGCGGGAGAGACCCAGTACTTC
TRBJ1-5 . TRBV12-3/TRBV12-4 13 TRBD1 CASSLDRDQPQHF TGTGCCAGCAGTCTTGACAGGGATCAGCCCCAGCATTTT
TRBJ2-5 once TRBV10-2 18 TRBD2 CASTQIRTSGGASETQYF TGCGCCAGCACCCAAATTCGGACTAGCGGGGGGGCGTCTGAGACCCAGTACTTC
TRBJ1-5 . TRBV24-1 14 . CATSGESNNQPQHF TGTGCCACCTCCGGGGAATCGAACAATCAGCCCCAGCATTTT
TRBJ2-5 . TRBV4-1 16 TRBD1 CASSQGQGPLQETQYF TGCGCCAGCAGCCAGGGACAGGGCCCCCTCCAAGAGACCCAGTACTTC
TRBJ2-6 . TRBV7-9 18 TRBD1 CASSPPGDRGLGANVLTF TGTGCCAGCAGCCCTCCGGGTGACAGGGGGCTCGGGGCCAACGTCCTGACTTTC
TRBJ1-1 once TRBV6-5 14 TRBD1 CASRGDRGNTEAFF TGTGCCAGCAGGGGGGACAGGGGGAACACTGAAGCTTTCTTT
TRBJ1-1 . TRBV18 14 . CASSQDSGGTEAFF TGTGCCAGCTCACAGGACAGTGGGGGTACTGAAGCTTTCTTT
TRBJ1-2 few TRBV7-8 14 . CASSPRRENYGYTF TGTGCCAGCAGCCCCCGGAGGGAGAACTATGGCTACACCTTC
TRBJ1-1 . TRBV5-1 14 TRBD1 CASSSGQGSTEAFF TGCGCCAGCAGCTCGGGACAGGGGTCCACTGAAGCTTTCTTT
TRBJ1-1 . TRBV6-5 14 TRBD1 CASSFDRANTEAFF TGTGCCAGCAGTTTTGACAGGGCGAACACTGAAGCTTTCTTT
TRBJ1-1 . TRBV19 14 . CASTPAQVVTEAFF TGTGCCAGTACCCCCGCTCAGGTAGTCACTGAAGCTTTCTTT
TRBJ2-5 once TRBV19 15 TRBD2 CASSTTSGGAETQYF TGTGCCAGTAGTACGACTAGCGGGGGGGCGGAGACCCAGTACTTC
TRBJ1-2 . TRBV7-2 16 TRBD1 CASSLGGQGASYGYTF TGTGCCAGCAGCTTAGGAGGACAGGGGGCCTCCTATGGCTACACCTTC
TRBJ1-1 . TRBV5-8 15 . CASSNYRARDTEAFF TGTGCCAGCAGCAATTACAGGGCGAGAGACACTGAAGCTTTCTTT
TRBJ2-7 . TRBV11-2 14 TRBD1 CASSQGTGFHEQYF TGTGCCAGCAGCCAGGGGACAGGTTTCCACGAGCAGTACTTC
TRBJ2-1 few TRBV10-1 15 . CASSLPSPSIHEQFF TGCGCCAGCAGCCTACCATCACCCTCTATCCATGAGCAGTTCTTC
TRBJ2-5 . TRBV12-5 14 TRBD2 CASGLTSGQETQYF TGTGCTAGTGGCCTGACTAGCGGCCAAGAGACCCAGTACTTC
TRBJ1-2 once TRBV21-1 16 . CASSTLQGRGDYGYTF TGTGCCAGCAGCACGTTACAGGGGCGGGGGGACTATGGCTACACCTTC
TRBJ2-1 few TRBV7-9 15 TRBD1 CASSDRDRGRNEQFF TGTGCCAGCAGCGATCGAGACAGGGGTAGGAATGAGCAGTTCTTC
TRBJ2-6 . TRBV5-1 16 . CASREGTTSGANVLTF TGCGCCAGCAGGGAGGGAACAACTTCTGGGGCCAACGTCCTGACTTTC
TRBJ1-1 . TRBV9 15 . CASSQVSRRVTEAFF TGTGCCAGCAGCCAGGTCTCCAGGCGGGTAACTGAAGCTTTCTTT
TRBJ2-1 . TRBV30 15 . CAWSEGGLGYNEQFF TGTGCCTGGAGTGAGGGCGGGTTAGGCTACAATGAGCAGTTCTTC
TRBJ2-2 . TRBV10-1 13 . CASSKTAGGELFF TGCGCCAGCAGTAAGACTGCGGGGGGGGAGCTGTTTTTT
TRBJ1-2 . TRBV27 15 . CASGLAGNRNYGYTF TGTGCCAGCGGGTTGGCGGGAAACAGGAACTATGGCTACACCTTC
TRBJ2-1 . TRBV9 14 TRBD1 CASSAQGVYNEQFF TGTGCCAGCAGCGCCCAGGGGGTCTACAATGAGCAGTTCTTC
TRBJ1-1 . TRBV29-1 13 . CSVKSGARTEAFF TGCAGCGTTAAATCAGGGGCTCGGACTGAAGCTTTCTTT
TRBJ1-5 . TRBV6-2/TRBV6-3 14 TRBD1 CASSLGQGGQPQHF TGTGCCAGCAGCCTCGGACAGGGAGGCCAGCCCCAGCATTTT
TRBJ1-2 . TRBV10-3 16 TRBD1 CAISSGTGTANYGYTF TGTGCCATCAGTTCCGGTACCGGGACAGCTAACTATGGCTACACCTTC
TRBJ1-1 once TRBV28 14 . CASSPNRVRTEAFF TGTGCCAGCAGCCCTAACAGGGTCCGCACTGAAGCTTTCTTT
TRBJ1-3 . TRBV21-1 16 . CASSPWGHLSGNTIYF TGTGCCAGCAGTCCTTGGGGACACCTCTCTGGAAACACCATATATTTT
TRBJ1-6 . TRBV5-1 16 TRBD1 CASSSTTGTGNSPLHF TGCGCCAGCAGCTCCACGACCGGGACAGGGAATTCACCCCTCCACTTT
TRBJ1-2 . TRBV2 13 TRBD1 CASSAQGQGLYHF TGTGCCAGCAGTGCCCAGGGACAGGGGCTATATCACTTC
TRBJ2-5 few TRBV2 13 . CASSLLRWETQYF TGTGCCAGCAGTCTACTCCGTTGGGAGACCCAGTACTTC
TRBJ2-1 . TRBV7-9 13 . CASTPGAPYEQFF TGTGCCAGCACACCGGGAGCTCCGTATGAGCAGTTCTTC
TRBJ1-1 . TRBV9 14 TRBD1 CASSPGTGVAEAFF TGTGCCAGCAGCCCCGGGACAGGGGTAGCTGAAGCTTTCTTT
TRBJ1-5 . TRBV6-1 16 . CASSEAPVRGNQPQHF TGTGCCAGCAGTGAAGCGCCCGTCCGGGGCAATCAGCCCCAGCATTTT
TRBJ2-7 few TRBV5-8 13 TRBD2 CASSWGGVDEQYF TGTGCCAGCAGCTGGGGAGGGGTGGACGAGCAGTACTTC
TRBJ2-4 . TRBV3-1/TRBV3-2 17 TRBD2 CASSRQLAGAAKNIQYF TGTGCCAGCAGCCGACAACTAGCGGGGGCAGCCAAAAACATTCAGTACTTC
TRBJ2-1 . TRBV19 13 TRBD1 CAIGGQLYNEQFF TGTGCCATTGGGGGACAGCTGTACAATGAGCAGTTCTTC
TRBJ1-2 . TRBV3-1/TRBV3-2 15 . CASSHPGLGGYGYTF TGTGCCAGCAGCCACCCAGGGTTGGGGGGTTATGGCTACACCTTC
TRBJ2-2 . TRBV10-3 12 . CAISGTTGELFF TGTGCCATCAGCGGGACTACCGGGGAGCTGTTTTTT
TRBJ1-2 . TRBV10-2 13 . CASRQVSNYGYTF TGCGCCAGCAGACAGGTCTCTAACTATGGCTACACCTTC
TRBJ2-2 . TRBV7-2 15 . CASSLIQGNTGELFF TGTGCCAGCAGCTTAATTCAGGGGAACACCGGGGAGCTGTTTTTT
TRBJ1-6 . TRBV6-6 16 . CASSYDGQGTNSPLHF TGTGCCAGCAGTTACGATGGTCAGGGGACTAATTCACCCCTCCACTTT
TRBJ2-7 . TRBV12-2 16 . CASRLFAGGSSYEQYF .
TRBJ1-6 few TRBV13 12 . CASSRGRAPLHF TGTGCCAGCAGTCGTGGCAGGGCTCCCCTCCACTTT
TRBJ2-1 . TRBV4-2 14 . CASSMTRAYNEQFF TGTGCCAGCAGCATGACCAGGGCCTACAATGAGCAGTTCTTC
TRBJ2-7 . TRBV20-1 16 . CSASLGRAGEAYEQYF TGCAGTGCTAGTTTGGGGAGGGCAGGGGAAGCCTACGAGCAGTACTTC
TRBJ1-1 . TRBV27 16 . CASRVLGRTLNTEAFF TGTGCCAGCCGGGTCCTCGGCCGGACACTTAACACTGAAGCTTTCTTT
TRBJ1-2 . TRBV7-8 15 . CASSTATGPYYGYTF TGTGCCAGCAGCACCGCTACAGGGCCGTACTATGGCTACACCTTC
TRBJ2-5 . TRBV7-6 14 TRBD1 CASSRTGGLETQYF TGTGCCAGCAGCCGGACAGGGGGCCTAGAGACCCAGTACTTC